This T cell receptor (beta chain) appears in the sequencing data of a study of graft-versus-host responses after intestinal transplantation. Turning to this clone: Its antigen is currently unknown.

The repertoire was sequenced with immunoSEQ multiplex PCR; TCRdb's copy has only in-frame clones and lacks some. Of approximately 75,000 clones listed, 90% to 95% were seen once; the top ten hold around 0.57%. The V end was cut by 8 bases, the J end by 3 bases, with 11 bases between. The CDR3 has 13 residues. Germline CDR1 reads SGHDN; CDR2 reads FVKESK. The rearrangement uses TRBV14 and TRBJ2-1; D is perhaps TRBD1 or TRBD2 (6 bases each). The sample consisted of unstimulated CD8+ T cells sorted from spleen or lymph node cells, taken before intestinal transplant. The TCR sequence derives from a human donor who received an intestinal transplant. The CDR3 reads CASAEGGYNEQFF. Written as DNA, the CDR3 is TGTGCCAGCGCGGAGGGGGGCTACAATGAGCAGTTCTTC.